The T cell receptor beta chain described here comes from a study of cytomegalovirus exposure and HLA in healthy donors. Unmatched junction bases numbered 10, after V lost 3 bases and J lost 6 bases. This CDR3 region has 17 residues. The germline gives CDR1 SGHNT, CDR2 YYREEE (reference sequence). For this clone: Its cognate antigen is unknown.

This table comes from immunoSEQ multiplex PCR, and its TCRdb copy is limited to in-frame clones, with some not included. The data hold more than 55,000 clones, with about 96% observed a single time. The study drew the donors from its roughly 110-subject validation cohort, separate from the approximately 670-subject first cohort. Study-wide results and limits: Many donors carried some public TCRs, although rarity characterized most TCR sequences. Cytomegalovirus-associated status was assigned to roughly 160 TCR beta chains.

This sequence originates from a man younger than 30 in good health and CMV-seronegative. This chain uses TRBV5-4 with TRBJ2-1; 12 bases are shared with TRBD2. The sample taken for sequencing was PBMCs. For the CDR3, the DNA is TGTGCCAGCAGCTCAATAGGGGGACTAGCGGGCCCCAATGAGCAGTTCTTC. Translation: CASSSIGGLAGPNEQFF.